This T cell receptor beta chain was identified during a study of blood T cell repertoires in COVID-19. Germline V CDR1 and CDR2: LNHDA, SQIVND (reference sequence). The V end was cut by 3 bases, the J end by 5 bases, with 14 bases between. The CDR3 loop spans 14 amino acids. Sequencing used immunoSEQ multiplex PCR; TCRdb keeps in-frame clones, though not all of them. The data contain about 110,000 clones, roughly 83% of them singletons. Sequenced material: peripheral blood. This chain connects TRBV19 to TRBJ2-7; the D is unclear. The sequence came from a woman aged 60 to 75 with acute or convalescent COVID-19. CDR3 loop: CASSINGQNHEQYF. The CDR3 DNA follows: TGTGCCAGTAGTATTAATGGTCAGAACCACGAGCAGTACTTC.